One and the same sample provided the 12 T cell receptor beta chains below, sequenced in a study of long-term antiretroviral therapy in people with HIV. This was the immunoSEQ v3.0 assay at survey level. The repertoire was sequenced with immunoSEQ multiplex PCR; TCRdb's copy has only in-frame clones and lacks some. The sample contains about 30,000 clones, 94% of which appear only once. Sequencing used unsorted PBMCs, obtained 7.4 years after starting antiretroviral therapy. Source of these receptors: a man between 45 and 60 years old with HIV.

The chain has TRBV27 and TRBJ2-7; 8 bases are shared with TRBD1. The CDR3 totals 16 residues. Germline CDR1 reads MNHEY; CDR2 reads SMNVEV (reference sequence). The junction had 14 bases not matched to a gene; V was cut back by 6 bases and J by 4 bases. DNA for the CDR3: TGTGCCAGCAGCCTACTACCCCCGGGACAGGTTTACGAGCAGTACTTC. This codes for CASSLLPPGQVYEQYF.

DNA for the CDR3: TGTGCCAGCAGCTTAACGGGGAGCGGGCTGGGGGATGAGCAGTTCTTC. The encoded protein is CASSLTGSGLGDEQFF. The chain combines TRBV7-3 with TRBJ2-1, with TRBD2 as a possible D gene (6 bases). V lost 0 bases to trimming and J lost 8 bases, with 17 bases between them. The CDR3 loop spans 16 amino acids. Germline CDR1 and CDR2: SGHTA and FQGTGA.

The rearrangement uses TRBV7-9 and TRBJ2-1; TRBD1 matches 10 bases. Germline V lookup: CDR1 SEHNR, CDR2 FQNEAQ (reference sequence). This CDR3 is 16 amino acids long. V gave up 4 bases and J gave up 7 bases; unmatched junction bases: 10. CDR3 sequence: CASSSPTGGVRNEQFF. The DNA for the CDR3 is TGTGCCAGCAGCTCCCCGACAGGGGGCGTTAGGAATGAGCAGTTCTTC.

The chain is built from TRBV5-4 and TRBJ2-2; TRBD1 is a possible D gene (6 bases). The ends were cut back, 0 bases at V and 2 bases at J, with 8 bases in the middle. Germline V CDR1 and CDR2: SGHNT, YYREEE (reference sequence). There are 15 residues in the CDR3. CDR3 DNA: TGTGCCAGCAGCTTGGACAGGGTAAACACCGGGGAGCTGTTTTTT. It is translated as CASSLDRVNTGELFF.

J is TRBJ1-2 and V is TRBV10-1; no clear D gene. This CDR3 is 13 amino acids long. The ends were cut back, 2 bases at V and 5 bases at J, with 9 bases in the middle. CDR1 WNHNN and CDR2 SYGVQD come from the germline V gene (reference sequence). CDR3 in amino acids: CASSEEGRYGYTF. Written as DNA, the CDR3 is TGCGCCAGCAGTGAGGAGGGAAGGTATGGCTACACCTTC.

This chain links TRBV5-6 with TRBJ2-1; no clear D. This CDR3 region has 12 residues. Trimming cost V 2 bases and J 8 bases, with 8 bases left between them. Germline CDR1 reads SGHDT; CDR2 reads YYEEEE. CDR3 sequence: CASSFRYDEQFF. CDR3 in DNA: TGTGCCAGCAGCTTCCGTTACGATGAGCAGTTCTTC.

This clone was detected only once. This chain joins TRBV21-1 and TRBJ2-7; the table gives TRBD1 as D, unverified against the DNA. TRBV21-1 is listed as a pseudogene. The CDR3 totals 16 residues. The CDR3 nucleotides are TGTGCCAGCAGCAAAAGAAATTGGACAGGGACCTACGAGCAGTACTTC. Translated: CASSKRNWTGTYEQYF.

The chain combines TRBV4-3 with TRBJ2-7; unclear D gene. The CDR3 covers 15 residues. With 0 bases removed from V and 1 base from J, the gap between germline ends came to 10 bases. Per germline, CDR1 LGHNA and CDR2 YSLEER. The CDR3 DNA reads as TGCGCCAGCAGCCAAGACGTATGGGATTCCTACGAGCAGTACTTC. This encodes CASSQDVWDSYEQYF.

The chain couples TRBV4-2 to TRBJ2-7; 7 positions agree with TRBD1. V shed 2 bases, J shed 2 bases, and the junction held 6 bases outside the gene matches. The CDR3 length is 15 residues. The germline V gene has CDR1 LGHNA and CDR2 YNFKEQ. Written as DNA, the CDR3 is TGTGCCAGCAGCCAACTTCCGGGACAGACCTACGAGCAGTACTTC. Encoded protein: CASSQLPGQTYEQYF.

This clone was picked up a small number of times. This chain links TRBV19 with TRBJ1-5; 7 positions match TRBD1. The CDR3 loop spans 16 amino acids. The junction had 11 bases not matched to a gene; V was cut back by 5 bases and J by 4 bases. Germline V gene data show CDR1 as LNHDA and CDR2 as SQIVND (reference sequence). The CDR3 coding sequence is TGTGCCAGTAGTCCGACAGGGTCGGGCAGGAATCAGCCCCAGCATTTT. Encoded protein: CASSPTGSGRNQPQHF. Full variable domain (rest looked up from reference TRBV19 and TRBJ1-5): DGGITQSPKYLFRKEGQNVTLSCEQNLNHDAMYWYRQDPGQGLRLIYYSQIVNDFQKGDIAEGYSVSREKKESFPLTVTSAQKNPTAFYLCASSPTGSGRNQPQHFGDGTRLSIL.

A word on this clone: Germline and junction disagree at one end, which may indicate a read error. The chain employs TRBV11-2 and TRBJ2-2; 10 nucleotides agree with TRBD1. The germline gives CDR1 SGHAT, CDR2 FQNNGV. The CDR3 spans 15 residues. CDR3 bases: TGTGCCAGCAGCCTAGACAGGGGGCGCGGCGGGGAGCTGTTTTTT. This sequence encodes CASSLDRGRGGELFF.

Of note for this clone: One end of the junction fails to match germline, which may point to a read error. The V and J genes are TRBV29-1 and TRBJ1-1, with D tentatively TRBD1 (5 bases). CDR3 size: 11 residues. CDR1 and CDR2 from the germline V gene are SQVTM and ANQGSEA. The CDR3 spells CSVEGDTEAFF. The CDR3, as DNA: TGCAGCGTAGAAGGGGACACTGAAGCTTTCTTT.